This T cell receptor (beta chain) comes out of a study of cytomegalovirus exposure and HLA in healthy donors. Study as a whole: Tens of millions of unique TCRs, all from HLA-typed donors, were included in an early release of the data. Regarding the study as a whole: As a later analysis showed, a missense DCLRE1C variant was linked to trimming of TCR beta V- and J-genes. Later analysis reportedly placed an Asian-associated ancestry cluster below the roughly 700-donor mean in N-insertions. Sequencing depth across donors, presence/absence analyses assumed, was roughly uniform.

As to this clone: Antigen unknown.

13 Jbeta primers and 60 Vbeta primers were used for the PCR. The method was immunoSEQ multiplex PCR; TCRdb's version includes in-frame clones alone and lacks a portion of them. Among around 180,000 clones, 81% were seen once, and the ten largest hold 1.5% to 2%. The length of the CDR3 is 15 residues. The V and J ends lost 1 base and 3 bases, in that order; junction bases with no gene match: 2. In germline, CDR1 is MGHRA, CDR2 YSYEKL. The sequencing sample was made of PBMCs. The chain couples TRBV4-1 to TRBJ2-1; TRBD2 matches at 8 bases. The origin of this receptor is a man aged 18-30 years in good health and CMV-seronegative. The DNA for the CDR3 is TGCGCCAGCAGCCAAGTAGCGGGAATCTACAATGAGCAGTTCTTC. Protein: CASSQVAGIYNEQFF.